These T cell receptor beta chains were read from a single sample in a study of T-cell memory formation after mild COVID-19. TCRdb independently ran MiXCR on the 5' RACE reads; one entry per CDR3 protein. The data contain almost 550,000 distinct CDR3 sequences, over 20% of them singletons. Sequenced input: PBMCs or a T cell subset sorted from them (not recorded which). The receptors here all came from an adult woman who had mild COVID-19 (a few samples of this study predate the infection). Cell type and time point are not known. The CDR3 runs from the conserved cysteine through the conserved F or W. Fields, in order: V gene, J gene, clone size, D gene, CDR3 DNA, CDR3 protein. The D gene is left open where the match is weak. Part of the rows lack a size; the others show once, few, many or a class for expanded clones.

>TRBV6-1|TRBJ2-7|few|NA
TGTGCCAGCAGTGGGGACCTCTACGAGCAGTACTTC
CASSGDLYEQYF
>TRBV7-9|TRBJ2-7|few|NA
TGTGCCAGCAGCAACGTCTACGAGCAGTACTTC
CASSNVYEQYF
>TRBV21-1|TRBJ2-2|few|NA
TGTGCCAGCCGACGACAGAACACCGGGGAGCTGTTTTTT
CASRRQNTGELFF
>TRBV5-1|TRBJ1-2|NA|NA
TGCGCCAGCAGCCTCACCCCCGGACAGAGCTCTAACTATGGCTACACCTTC
CASSLTPGQSSNYGYTF
>TRBV7-9|TRBJ1-1|few|NA
TGTGCCAGCAGCTTAATCCTAACAAGGCAGAACACTGAAGCTTTCTTT
CASSLILTRQNTEAFF
>TRBV12-3/TRBV12-4|TRBJ1-1|NA|TRBD1
TGTGCCAGCCGACAGGGGGCGCGTAACACTGAAGCTTTCTTT
CASRQGARNTEAFF
>TRBV18|TRBJ1-1|few|NA
TGTGCCAGCTCACCAAGGGAGGGAAGCACTGAAGCTTTCTTT
CASSPREGSTEAFF
>TRBV24-1|TRBJ1-4|NA|TRBD1
TGTGCCACCAGTGATCCAGGGGGCGCAGATGAAAAACTGTTTTTT
CATSDPGGADEKLFF
>TRBV6-4|TRBJ2-1|NA|TRBD1
TGTGCCAGCAGTCCCACAGGGGATTACAATGAGCAGTTCTTC
CASSPTGDYNEQFF
>TRBV6-5|TRBJ1-1|few|TRBD1
TGTGCCAGCAGATCGACAGGGTGGGACACTGAAGCTTTCTTT
CASRSTGWDTEAFF
>TRBV7-2|TRBJ2-7|NA|NA
TGTGCCAGCAGCTTAGATGTGGCAAGGCACGAGCAGTACTTC
CASSLDVARHEQYF
>TRBV7-2|TRBJ2-7|NA|TRBD2
TGTGCCAGCAGCCTAGCGGGCAGGTTCTCCTACGAGCAGTACTTC
CASSLAGRFSYEQYF
>TRBV12-5|TRBJ2-3|few|NA
TGTGCTAGTGGTTTGGAGACTGGAGGAGATACGCAGTATTTT
CASGLETGGDTQYF
>TRBV10-3|TRBJ2-5|NA|NA
TGTGCTTCATCAGGGTTTGTGGAGACCCAGTACTTC
CASSGFVETQYF
>TRBV7-8|TRBJ1-5|NA|TRBD1
TGTGCCAGCAGCTCGGGACAGCGCAATCAGCCCCAGCATTTT
CASSSGQRNQPQHF
>TRBV3-1|TRBJ2-7|NA|TRBD2
TGTGCCAGCAGCCAAGACCCCGGAACGGGGGGGCGTGGGCAGTACTTC
CASSQDPGTGGRGQYF
>TRBV20-1|TRBJ2-1|NA|NA
TGCAGTGCTAGATCCCGGGGGTCCTACAATGAGCAGTTCTTC
CSARSRGSYNEQFF
>TRBV27|TRBJ1-5|NA|NA
TGTGCCAGCAGTTTACAGGGGATACTTGAGGCCCAGCATTTT
CASSLQGILEAQHF
>TRBV7-6|TRBJ2-1|few|NA
TGTGCCAGCAGCTTAGCGCAGGGCCATGAGCAGTTCTTC
CASSLAQGHEQFF
>TRBV29-1|TRBJ1-1|few|TRBD1
TGCAGCGGCCGGGACAGGCTGAACACTGAAGCTTTCTTT
CSGRDRLNTEAFF
>TRBV15|TRBJ2-7|NA|NA
TGTGCCACCAGCAGAGGGGGAGGAGGAACAGGGGTCTACGAGCAGTACTTC
CATSRGGGGTGVYEQYF
>TRBV7-3|TRBJ2-2|NA|NA
TGTGCCAGCAGCAAGCGACTCCCGACAGGGAACACCGGGGAGCTGTTTTTT
CASSKRLPTGNTGELFF
>TRBV5-4|TRBJ2-5|NA|TRBD1
TGTGCCAGCAGCCCCGACGGACAGGAAGAGACCCAGTACTTC
CASSPDGQEETQYF
>TRBV6-5|TRBJ2-2|NA|NA
TGTGCCAGCAGTTACCAGGCGGAGGGGAACACCGGGGAGCTGTTTTTT
CASSYQAEGNTGELFF
>TRBV29-1|TRBJ1-1|NA|NA
TGCAGCGCCATGTACAGGGATGAAGCTTTCTTT
CSAMYRDEAFF
>TRBV29-1|TRBJ2-1|NA|NA
TGCAGCGCCGAGGGGGGCAGAAGAAACAATGAGCAGTTCTTC
CSAEGGRRNNEQFF
>TRBV20-1|TRBJ1-2|NA|NA
TGCAGTGCTAGGGTCCGAAACTATGGCTACACCTTC
CSARVRNYGYTF
>TRBV16|TRBJ2-7|few|NA
TGTGCCAGCAGCCAATCGACAGGCCGACTCTACGAGCAGTACTTC
CASSQSTGRLYEQYF
>TRBV6-5|TRBJ2-3|few|NA
TGTGCCAGCAGCATGGGACGTTTGGGCACAGATACGCAGTATTTT
CASSMGRLGTDTQYF
>TRBV4-3|TRBJ2-1|few|TRBD2
TGCGCCAGCAGCCAAGAATTGGGCGGGAGGCCCGAGCAGTTCTTC
CASSQELGGRPEQFF
>TRBV5-1|TRBJ1-4|NA|NA
TGCGCCAGCAGCCGAGATTTCCAAGGGACCGAAAAACTGTTTTTT
CASSRDFQGTEKLFF
>TRBV7-6|TRBJ2-7|few|NA
TGTGCCAGCGCGCCCTCCCCCTTTTACGAGCAGTACTTC
CASAPSPFYEQYF
>TRBV2|TRBJ2-7|few|NA
TGTGCCAGCACACTGGAAACGGGCGAGCAGTACTTC
CASTLETGEQYF
>TRBV12-3/TRBV12-4|TRBJ1-1|few|NA
TGTGCCAGCAGTCCTGCGGGAACCATGAACACTGAAGCTTTCTTT
CASSPAGTMNTEAFF
>TRBV7-9|TRBJ2-1|NA|NA
TGTGCCAGCCGGAGGGGTGCCTACAATGAGCAGTTCTTC
CASRRGAYNEQFF
>TRBV18|TRBJ2-1|NA|TRBD2
TGTGCCAGCTCACTGCAGTGGGTTAGCGGGAGTTCCTACAATGAGCAGTTCTTC
CASSLQWVSGSSYNEQFF
>TRBV7-9|TRBJ2-1|NA|NA
TGTGCCAGCCGACAAGGGAAAGTCGTCGACTCCTACAATGAGCAGTTCTTC
CASRQGKVVDSYNEQFF
>TRBV7-6|TRBJ2-5|NA|NA
TGTGCCAGCAGCTTAGCGCAGAAGACCCAGTACTTC
CASSLAQKTQYF
>TRBV6-5|TRBJ1-2|few|NA
TGTGCCAGCACCCGCACCCGGGGTCTTTATGGCTACACCTTC
CASTRTRGLYGYTF
>TRBV7-3|TRBJ2-1|many|NA
TGTGCCAGCTCCTCTGACAATGAGCAGTTCTTC
CASSSDNEQFF
>TRBV6-1|TRBJ2-3|few|TRBD1
TGTGCCAGCAGTGAGCGACAGGGCTCTAGCACAGATACGCAGTATTTT
CASSERQGSSTDTQYF
>TRBV29-1|TRBJ2-1|NA|NA
TGCAGCGTTCCTGGGACCGTGACGAGCTCCTACAATGAGCAGTTCTTC
CSVPGTVTSSYNEQFF
>TRBV12-3/TRBV12-4|TRBJ2-1|NA|TRBD1
TGTGCCAGCAGTCCCGTCGGACAGGGAAGGAATGAGCAGTTCTTC
CASSPVGQGRNEQFF
>TRBV7-3|TRBJ2-1|few|TRBD2
TGTGCCAGCAGCATCCCCGGAGCGGGGGGGTCCAATGAGCAGTTCTTC
CASSIPGAGGSNEQFF
>TRBV2|TRBJ1-6|NA|NA
TGTGCCAGCACCCGAAATTCACCCCTCCACTTT
CASTRNSPLHF
>TRBV14|TRBJ1-3|NA|NA
TGTGCCAGCAGCCGGGTCGCCCCTGGAAACACCATATATTTT
CASSRVAPGNTIYF
>TRBV12-3/TRBV12-4|TRBJ1-1|few|TRBD1
TGTGCCAGCAGTTCAGAACGGGACAGGGGGCTTAACACTGAAGCTTTCTTT
CASSSERDRGLNTEAFF
>TRBV3-1|TRBJ1-1|few|NA
TGTGCCAGCAGCCGTGGGGGGAGGAACACTGAAGCTTTCTTT
CASSRGGRNTEAFF
>TRBV2|TRBJ2-1|few|NA
TGTGCCAGCAGTGCCCTTTATGAGCAGTTCTTC
CASSALYEQFF
>TRBV5-1|TRBJ2-1|NA|NA
TGCGCCAGCACCCCTCTTGGCGGGCATGAGCAGTTCTTC
CASTPLGGHEQFF
>TRBV7-2|TRBJ2-2|NA|TRBD2
TGTGCCAGCAGCTCCAGAGGTGGGAGGGCCGGGGAGCTGTTTTTT
CASSSRGGRAGELFF
>TRBV6-5|TRBJ2-2|few|TRBD1
TGTGCCAGCAAGATCGCGACAGGGGGGGGGCCCGGGGAGCTGTTTTTT
CASKIATGGGPGELFF
>TRBV7-2|TRBJ2-5|few|NA
TGTGCCAGCAGCTTTGGCTCGAACCAAGAGACCCAGTACTTC
CASSFGSNQETQYF
>TRBV6-2/TRBV6-3|TRBJ2-2|NA|TRBD1
TGTGCCAGCAGTTACCGGGACAGGGGAGGCACCGGGGAGCTGTTTTTT
CASSYRDRGGTGELFF
>TRBV12-3/TRBV12-4|TRBJ2-5|few|TRBD1
TGTGCCAGCAGTCGGGGACAGGGGACGGGAGAGACCCAGTACTTC
CASSRGQGTGETQYF
>TRBV12-3/TRBV12-4|TRBJ2-2|NA|NA
TGTGCCGGAACAACTACGGGGCCAACGAACACCGGGGAGCTGTTTTTT
CAGTTTGPTNTGELFF
>TRBV11-3|TRBJ2-2|few|NA
TGTGCCAGCAGCTTATATGGGGACACCGGGGAGCTGTTTTTT
CASSLYGDTGELFF